This T cell receptor beta chain was captured by sequencing in a study of technical replicates of blood from a few donors (dated by TCRdb to 2016 to 2017). A distance of 8 bases separates the germline ends of V and J, which lose 1 base and 10 bases respectively. CDR1 and CDR2 (MGHDK, SYGVNS) derive from the germline V gene. Taken from cysteine to phenylalanine, the CDR3 has 12 residues. The DNA shown is the 36-base CDR3, in frame from base 1. Library preparation was by the immunoSEQ multiplex PCR assay. TCRdb obtained this table from immuneACCESS and retained in-frame rearrangements with V and J assigned. These tables miss some clones; where compared with another copy, unresolved V genes account for less than half of the shortfall, and the remainder is unexplained. The sample table contains about 70,000 clones; only one count was recorded for roughly 93% of them. Of the sample, approximately 0.38% falls within the top ten clones.

With regard to this clone: Its binding antigen is unknown. Qualities for individual bases were not recorded, and no much larger clone is one base off.

This receptor was taken from a human donor in good health. Sequences were obtained from T cells isolated from PBMCs. Recombination joined TRBV25-1 with TRBJ2-1; no D gene can be assigned with confidence. At the DNA level, the sequence is TGTGCCAGCAGTGAATTTGAGGTCGAGCAGTTCTTC. Translated, this gives CASSEFEVEQFF.